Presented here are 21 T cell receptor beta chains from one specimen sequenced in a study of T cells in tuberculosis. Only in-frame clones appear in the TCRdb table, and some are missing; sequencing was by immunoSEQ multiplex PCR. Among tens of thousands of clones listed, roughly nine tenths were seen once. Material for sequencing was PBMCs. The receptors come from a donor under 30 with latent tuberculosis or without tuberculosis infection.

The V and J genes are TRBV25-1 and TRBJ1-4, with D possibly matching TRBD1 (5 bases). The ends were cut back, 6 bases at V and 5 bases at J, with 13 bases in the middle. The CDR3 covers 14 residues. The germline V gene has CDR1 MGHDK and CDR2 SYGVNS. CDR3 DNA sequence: TGTGCCAGCAGCGCAGCGGGGGGGAATGAAAAACTGTTTTTT. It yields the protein CASSAAGGNEKLFF. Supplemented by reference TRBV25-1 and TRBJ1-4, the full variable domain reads EADIYQTPRYLVIGTGKKITLECSQTMGHDKMYWYQQDPGMELHLIHYSYGVNSTEKGDLSSESTVSRIRTEHFPLTLESARPSHTSQYLCASSAAGGNEKLFFGSGTQLSVL.

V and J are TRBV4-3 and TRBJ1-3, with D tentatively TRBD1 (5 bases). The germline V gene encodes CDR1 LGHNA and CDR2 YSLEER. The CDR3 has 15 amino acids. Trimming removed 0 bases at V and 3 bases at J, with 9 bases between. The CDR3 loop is CASSQDHRLGNTIYF. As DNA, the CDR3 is TGCGCCAGCAGCCAAGATCACAGGCTTGGAAACACCATATATTTT.

CDR3 protein: CASSLVGLAGDNEQFF. CDR3 in DNA: TGTGCCAGCAGCTTAGTGGGACTAGCGGGGGACAATGAGCAGTTCTTC. The chain combines TRBV7-9 with TRBJ2-1, with TRBD2 identical over 14 bases. With V trimmed by 1 base and J by 5 bases, 1 base remained unmatched. This CDR3 region has 16 residues. Germline V gives CDR1 SEHNR, CDR2 FQNEAQ (reference sequence).

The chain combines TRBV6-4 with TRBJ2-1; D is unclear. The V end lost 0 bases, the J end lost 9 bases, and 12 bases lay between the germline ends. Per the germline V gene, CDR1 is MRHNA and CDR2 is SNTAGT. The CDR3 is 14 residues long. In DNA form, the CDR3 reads TGTGCCAGCAGTGACTCTATAAGCTCTGGTGAGCAGTTCTTC. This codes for CASSDSISSGEQFF.

The CDR3 spells CAWSHQDRNTEAFF. The CDR3 DNA is TGTGCCTGGAGCCACCAGGACAGGAACACTGAAGCTTTCTTT. The gene calls are TRBV30 and TRBJ1-1, with D possibly being TRBD1 (6 bases). The CDR3 is 14 residues long. The germline CDR1 and CDR2 sequences are GTSNPN and SVGIG (reference sequence). V gave up 3 bases and J gave up 1 base, with 12 bases separating them.

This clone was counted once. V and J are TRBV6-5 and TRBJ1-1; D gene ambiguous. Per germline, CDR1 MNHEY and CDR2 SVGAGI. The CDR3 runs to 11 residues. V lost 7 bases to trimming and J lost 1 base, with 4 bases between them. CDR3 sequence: CASIRNTEAFF. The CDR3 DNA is TGTGCCAGCATCAGGAACACTGAAGCTTTCTTT.

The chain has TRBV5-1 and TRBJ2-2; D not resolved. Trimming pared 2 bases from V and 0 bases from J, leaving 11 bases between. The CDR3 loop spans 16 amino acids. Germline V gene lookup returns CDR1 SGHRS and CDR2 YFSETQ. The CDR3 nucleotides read TGCGCCAGCAGCTTTCAAGAGCCCGCGAACACCGGGGAGCTGTTTTTT. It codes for CASSFQEPANTGELFF.

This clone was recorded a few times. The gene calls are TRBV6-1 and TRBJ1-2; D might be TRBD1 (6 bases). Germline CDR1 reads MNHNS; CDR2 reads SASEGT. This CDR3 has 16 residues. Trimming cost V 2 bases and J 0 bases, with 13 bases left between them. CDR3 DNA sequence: TGTGCCAGCAGTGAAAAACAGGGTGATACTAACTATGGCTACACCTTC. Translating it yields CASSEKQGDTNYGYTF.

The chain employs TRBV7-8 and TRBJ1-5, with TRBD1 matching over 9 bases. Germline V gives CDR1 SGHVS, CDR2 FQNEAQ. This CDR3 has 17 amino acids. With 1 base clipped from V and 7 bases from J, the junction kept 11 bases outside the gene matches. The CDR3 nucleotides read TGTGCCAGCAGCTTAGGATCACAGGGGGCTTCTAGGCAGCCCCAGCATTTT. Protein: CASSLGSQGASRQPQHF.

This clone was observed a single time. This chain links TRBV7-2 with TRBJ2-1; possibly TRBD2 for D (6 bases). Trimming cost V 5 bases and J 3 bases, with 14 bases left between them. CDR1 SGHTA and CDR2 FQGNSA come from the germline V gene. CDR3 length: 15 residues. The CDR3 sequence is CASSVGGTIYNEQFF. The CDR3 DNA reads TGTGCCAGCAGCGTCGGGGGTACGATCTACAATGAGCAGTTCTTC.

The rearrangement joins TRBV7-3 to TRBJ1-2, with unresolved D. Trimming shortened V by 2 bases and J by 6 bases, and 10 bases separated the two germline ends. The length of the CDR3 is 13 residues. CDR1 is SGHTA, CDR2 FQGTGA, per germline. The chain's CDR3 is CASSLYGNDGYTF. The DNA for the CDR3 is TGTGCCAGCAGCTTATACGGGAATGATGGCTACACCTTC.

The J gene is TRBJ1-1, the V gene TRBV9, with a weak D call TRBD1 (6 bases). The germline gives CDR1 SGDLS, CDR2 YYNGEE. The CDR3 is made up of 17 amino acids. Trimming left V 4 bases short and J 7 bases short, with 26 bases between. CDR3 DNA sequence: TGTGCCAGCAGCCCAAAACCCCGAGCGGGGGGGCGGTTTGAAGCTTTCTTT. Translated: CASSPKPRAGGRFEAFF. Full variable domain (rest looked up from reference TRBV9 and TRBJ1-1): DSGVTQTPKHLITATGQRVTLRCSPRSGDLSVYWYQQSLDQGLQFLIQYYNGEERAKGNILERFSAQQFPDLHSELNLSSLELGDSALYFCASSPKPRAGGRFEAFFGQGTRLTVV.

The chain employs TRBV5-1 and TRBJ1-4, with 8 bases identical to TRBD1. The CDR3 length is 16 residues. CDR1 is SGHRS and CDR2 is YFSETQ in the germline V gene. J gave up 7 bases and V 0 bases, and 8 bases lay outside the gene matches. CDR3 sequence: CASSLGAGGSGEKLFF. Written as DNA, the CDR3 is TGCGCCAGCAGCTTGGGAGCAGGGGGCAGCGGTGAAAAACTGTTTTTT.

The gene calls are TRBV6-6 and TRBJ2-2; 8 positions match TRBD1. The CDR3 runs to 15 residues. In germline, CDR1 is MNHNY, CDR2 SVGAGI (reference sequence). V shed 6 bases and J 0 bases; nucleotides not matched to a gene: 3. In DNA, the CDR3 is TGTGCCAGCAGAATACAGGGGGCGAACACCGGGGAGCTGTTTTTT. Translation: CASRIQGANTGELFF.

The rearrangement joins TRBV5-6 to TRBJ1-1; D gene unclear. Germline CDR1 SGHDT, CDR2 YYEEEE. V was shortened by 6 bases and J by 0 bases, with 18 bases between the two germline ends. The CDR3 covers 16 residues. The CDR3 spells CASTPRGRMVNTEAFF. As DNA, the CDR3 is TGTGCCAGCACCCCGCGGGGTCGGATGGTGAACACTGAAGCTTTCTTT. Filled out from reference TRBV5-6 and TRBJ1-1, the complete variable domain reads DAGVTQSPTHLIKTRGQQVTLRCSPKSGHDTVSWYQQALGQGPQFIFQYYEEEERQRGNFPDRFSGHQFPNYSSELNVNALLLGDSALYLCASTPRGRMVNTEAFFGQGTRLTVV.

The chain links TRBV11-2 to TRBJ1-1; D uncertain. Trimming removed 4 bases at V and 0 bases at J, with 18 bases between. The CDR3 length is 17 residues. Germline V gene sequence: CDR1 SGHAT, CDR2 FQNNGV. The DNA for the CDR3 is TGTGCCAGCAGCTCTGAGGGTCTTCTCGGAGTGAACACTGAAGCTTTCTTT. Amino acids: CASSSEGLLGVNTEAFF.

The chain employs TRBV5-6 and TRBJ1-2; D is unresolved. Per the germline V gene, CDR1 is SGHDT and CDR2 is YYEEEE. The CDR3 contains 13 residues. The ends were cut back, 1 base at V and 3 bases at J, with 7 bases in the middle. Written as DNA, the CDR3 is TGTGCCAGCAGCTTGAACAGAGACTATGGCTACACCTTC. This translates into CASSLNRDYGYTF.

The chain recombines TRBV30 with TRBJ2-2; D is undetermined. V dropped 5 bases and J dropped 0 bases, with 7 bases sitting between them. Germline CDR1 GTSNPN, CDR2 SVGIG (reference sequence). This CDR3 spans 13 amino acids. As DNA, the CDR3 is TGTGCCTGGCGGGTGGCGAACACCGGGGAGCTGTTTTTT. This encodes CAWRVANTGELFF. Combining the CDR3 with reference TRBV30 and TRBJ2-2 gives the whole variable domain SQTIHQWPATLVQPVGSPLSLECTVEGTSNPNLYWYRQAAGRGLQLLFYSVGIGQISSEVPQNLSASRPQDRQFILSSKKLLLSDSGFYLCAWRVANTGELFFGEGSRLTVL.

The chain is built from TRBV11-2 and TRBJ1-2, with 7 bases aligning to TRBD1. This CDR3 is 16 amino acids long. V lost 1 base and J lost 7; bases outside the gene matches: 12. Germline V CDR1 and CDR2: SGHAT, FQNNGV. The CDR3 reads CASSLGRTGSRLGYTF. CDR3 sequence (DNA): TGTGCCAGCAGCTTAGGGCGGACAGGCTCACGACTTGGCTACACCTTC.

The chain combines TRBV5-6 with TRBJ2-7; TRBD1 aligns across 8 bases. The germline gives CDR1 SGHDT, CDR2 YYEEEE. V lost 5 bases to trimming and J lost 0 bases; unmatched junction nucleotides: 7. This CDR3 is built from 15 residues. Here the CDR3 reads CASSNGQGSSYEQYF. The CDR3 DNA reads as TGTGCCAGCAGTAATGGACAGGGTAGCTCCTACGAGCAGTACTTC. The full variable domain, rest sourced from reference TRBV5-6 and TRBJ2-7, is DAGVTQSPTHLIKTRGQQVTLRCSPKSGHDTVSWYQQALGQGPQFIFQYYEEEERQRGNFPDRFSGHQFPNYSSELNVNALLLGDSALYLCASSNGQGSSYEQYFGPGTRLTVT.

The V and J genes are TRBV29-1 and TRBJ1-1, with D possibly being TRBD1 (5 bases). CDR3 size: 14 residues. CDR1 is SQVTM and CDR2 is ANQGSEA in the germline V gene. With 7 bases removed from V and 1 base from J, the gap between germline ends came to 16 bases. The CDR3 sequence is CSARGGASNTEAFF. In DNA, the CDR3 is TGCAGCGCCCGCGGGGGTGCATCGAACACTGAAGCTTTCTTT.